What follows describes a single T cell receptor (beta chain). V shed 1 base and J 7 bases; nucleotides not matched to a gene: 8. The CDR3 totals 14 residues. Per the germline V gene, CDR1 is SGHNT and CDR2 is YYREEE (reference sequence). The data belong to a study of blood T cell repertoires in COVID-19. Study-level background: COVID-19 samples from acute and convalescent phases originated in the United States, Italy and Spain. T cells, B-cell-depleted T cells, or PBMCs supplied cDNA or gDNA.

During active infection, Seattle patients enrolled and were then monitored through disease. Original methodology: Quantification of nucleated cells was approximated via reference gene primer amplification. Sequencing was performed with immunoSEQ multiplex PCR; in TCRdb, only in-frame clones are kept and a portion is missing. The DNA was the basis for D and trimming; V, J and clone size are from that table. This table holds 330,000 or so clones, roughly 90% found once. This clonotype originated in a man aged 25-45 years with COVID-19, enrolled during active disease. The chain recombines TRBV5-4 with TRBJ2-7, with 7 bases matching TRBD1. Sequenced input: peripheral blood. The CDR3 loop reads CASSLPTGLGEQYF. Written as DNA, the CDR3 is TGTGCCAGCAGCTTGCCGACAGGGCTAGGTGAGCAGTACTTC.